The rows below give T cell receptor beta chains drawn from one sample of a study of spatial heterogeneity in lung cancer. A single record per CDR3 protein comes from TCRdb applying MiXCR to the 5' RACE reads. The top ten clones hold roughly a quarter of a sample with about 16,000 distinct CDR3 sequences, approximately 6% of them seen once. The input for sequencing was PBMCs, taken at follow-up. Source of these receptors: a male donor with early-stage non-small cell lung cancer. Each CDR3 is given with its conserved first and last residue. A D gene is named only where the DNA matches it firmly. Not every row has a clone size; where given, it reads once, few, many or a size class.

clone_size j_call d_call v_call cdr3_nt cdr3_aa
few TRBJ1-5 TRBD1 TRBV19 TGTGCCAGTAGTATTCACAGGGGGCAGGGCAATCAGCCCCAGCATTTT CASSIHRGQGNQPQHF
many TRBJ2-2 TRBD1 TRBV19 TGTGCCAGTAGTATCCCTCGACAGGGGGGGGTCCCCGGGGAGCTGTTTTTT CASSIPRQGGVPGELFF
few TRBJ1-4 . TRBV7-2 TGTGCCAGCAGCCCCCGACACGGAGCTAATGAAAAACTGTTTTTT CASSPRHGANEKLFF
medium-sized TRBJ2-7 . TRBV7-9 TGTGCCAGCAGCCGAATTTACGAGCAGTACTTC CASSRIYEQYF
. TRBJ1-1 . TRBV27 TGTGCCAGTCTAAGTGGACTATTCGGCACTGAAGCTTTCTTT CASLSGLFGTEAFF
many TRBJ2-1 TRBD1 TRBV6-4 TGTGCCAGCAGCCCACAGGGGGTTACCTCCTACAATGAGCAGTTCTTC CASSPQGVTSYNEQFF
. TRBJ2-1 TRBD2 TRBV20-1 TGCAGTGCTAGAGGGAGCGAAGCGGGAGCGCGTGATGAGCAGTTCTTC CSARGSEAGARDEQFF
many TRBJ2-1 . TRBV7-2 TGTGCCAGCACCTTTTACGGGACCGACAATGAGCAGTTCTTC CASTFYGTDNEQFF
medium-sized TRBJ2-2 . TRBV11-2 TGTGCCAGCAGCTTAGGGGCCGGGGAGCTGTTTTTT CASSLGAGELFF
many TRBJ2-7 TRBD2 TRBV9 TGTGCCAGCGGGGGACTAGCGGGTGACGGAAACTACGAGCAGTACTTC CASGGLAGDGNYEQYF
many TRBJ2-1 . TRBV18 TGTGCCAGCTCCCCCATACGAGACAGCTCCTACAATGAGCAGTTCTTC CASSPIRDSSYNEQFF
large TRBJ2-3 . TRBV6-2/TRBV6-3 TGTGCCTGCTCCCGGGAGCCGCAGGATACGCAGTATTTT CACSREPQDTQYF
many TRBJ2-4 . TRBV4-3 TGCGCCAGCAGCCAAGGACAAGTTTACGGGGACATTCAGTACTTC CASSQGQVYGDIQYF
medium-sized TRBJ2-7 TRBD2 TRBV4-1 TGCGCCAGCAGCCGAGGTAGCGGGGACTCCTACGAGCAGTACTTC CASSRGSGDSYEQYF
many TRBJ2-7 TRBD1 TRBV28 TGTGCCAGCAGTCCGATACCGACAGGGGAAACCTCCTACGAGCAGTACTTC CASSPIPTGETSYEQYF
many TRBJ1-2 . TRBV13 TGTGCCAGCAGCTTAGGAGGGTTGGGCTATGGCTACACCTTC CASSLGGLGYGYTF
many TRBJ2-3 . TRBV6-1 TGTGCCAGCACCCAGAATTTAGATACGCAGTATTTT CASTQNLDTQYF
many TRBJ2-6 . TRBV5-1 TGCGCCAGCAGCTTGGCGGGGAGCCCTGGGGCCAACGTCCTGACTTTC CASSLAGSPGANVLTF
many TRBJ1-5 TRBD1 TRBV19 TGTGCCAGTAGTTTCCGACAGGGAGGCAATCAGCCCCAGCATTTT CASSFRQGGNQPQHF
many TRBJ1-1 TRBD1 TRBV5-1 TGCGCCAGCAGCTTGGCCAGAAGGACAGGGGAAGCTGAAGCTTTCTTT CASSLARRTGEAEAFF
many TRBJ2-7 TRBD2 TRBV20-1 TGCAGTGCTAGGACTAGCGGCTCCTACGAGCAGTACTTC CSARTSGSYEQYF
many TRBJ1-4 . TRBV6-2/TRBV6-3 TGTGCCACCTTCGCAGCAGGCTCGGATGAAAAACTGTTTTTT CATFAAGSDEKLFF